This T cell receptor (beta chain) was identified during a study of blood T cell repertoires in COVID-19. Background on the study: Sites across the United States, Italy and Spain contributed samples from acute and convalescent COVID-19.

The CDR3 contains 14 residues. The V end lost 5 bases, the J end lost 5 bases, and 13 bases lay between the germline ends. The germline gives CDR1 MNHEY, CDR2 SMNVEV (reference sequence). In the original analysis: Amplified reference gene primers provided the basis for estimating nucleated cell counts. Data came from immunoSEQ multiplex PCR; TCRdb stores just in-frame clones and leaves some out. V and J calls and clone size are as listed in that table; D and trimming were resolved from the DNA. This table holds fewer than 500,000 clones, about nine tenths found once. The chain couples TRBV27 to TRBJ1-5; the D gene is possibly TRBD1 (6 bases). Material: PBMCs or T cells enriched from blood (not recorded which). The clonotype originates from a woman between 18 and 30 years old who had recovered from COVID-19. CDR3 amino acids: CASSNRATDQPQHF. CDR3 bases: TGTGCCAGCAGTAACAGGGCCACCGATCAGCCCCAGCATTTT.